The clone carrying this TCR beta chain showed up just once. This entry belongs to a study of blood T cell repertoires in COVID-19. Study summary: There were acute and convalescent COVID-19 samples, and they came from the United States, Italy and Spain. The cDNA or gDNA used as material had been derived from T cells, B-cell-depleted T cells, or PBMCs.

Germline V gene sequence: CDR1 MDHEN, CDR2 SYDVKM. The CDR3 consists of 13 residues. Germline trimming cut 6 bases from V and 4 bases from J; bases unmatched to any gene: 3. As originally analysed: Amplification with reference gene primers provided the estimates of nucleated cell counts. Clones were sequenced by immunoSEQ multiplex PCR, and TCRdb holds only the in-frame ones, with some missing. D and trimming come from the DNA, and the V and J calls and clone size come from that table. The sample holds around 81,000 clones, approximately 80% seen once. Sample: peripheral blood. J is TRBJ2-5 and V is TRBV28; 9 bases fit TRBD1. The sequence derives from a human donor in a cohort sampled during active COVID-19. The CDR3 here is CASSVDRGETQYF. CDR3 nucleotide sequence: TGTGCCAGCAGCGTGGACAGGGGAGAGACCCAGTACTTC.